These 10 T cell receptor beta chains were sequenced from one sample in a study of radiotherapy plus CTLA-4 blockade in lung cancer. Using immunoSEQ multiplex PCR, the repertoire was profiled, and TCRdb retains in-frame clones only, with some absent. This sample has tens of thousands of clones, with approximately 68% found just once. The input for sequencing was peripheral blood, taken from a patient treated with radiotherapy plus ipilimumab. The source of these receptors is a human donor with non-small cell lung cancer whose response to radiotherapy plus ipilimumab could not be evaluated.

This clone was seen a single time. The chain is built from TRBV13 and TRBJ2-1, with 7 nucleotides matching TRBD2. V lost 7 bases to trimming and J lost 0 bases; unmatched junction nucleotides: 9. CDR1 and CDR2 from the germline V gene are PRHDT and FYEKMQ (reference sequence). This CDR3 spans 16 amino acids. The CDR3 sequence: CASTHLGGSSYNEQFF. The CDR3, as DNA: TGTGCCAGCACCCACCTGGGCGGGAGCTCCTACAATGAGCAGTTCTTC.

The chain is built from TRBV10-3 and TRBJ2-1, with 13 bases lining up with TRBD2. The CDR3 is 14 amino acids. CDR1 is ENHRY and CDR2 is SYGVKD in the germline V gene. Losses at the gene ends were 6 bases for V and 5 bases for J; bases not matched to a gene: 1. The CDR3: CAISGTSGDNEQFF. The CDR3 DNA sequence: TGTGCCATCAGCGGGACTAGCGGGGACAATGAGCAGTTCTTC.

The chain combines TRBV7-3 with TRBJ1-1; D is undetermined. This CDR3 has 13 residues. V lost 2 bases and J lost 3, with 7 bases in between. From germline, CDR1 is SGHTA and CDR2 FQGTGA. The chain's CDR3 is CASSLHGDTEAFF. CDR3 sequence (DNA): TGTGCCAGCAGCTTACACGGTGACACTGAAGCTTTCTTT.

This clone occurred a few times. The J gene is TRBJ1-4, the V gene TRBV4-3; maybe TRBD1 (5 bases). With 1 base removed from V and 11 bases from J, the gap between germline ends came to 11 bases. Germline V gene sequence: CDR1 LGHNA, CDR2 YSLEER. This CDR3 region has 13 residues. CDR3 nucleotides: TGCGCCAGCAGCCAAGGGCCAGGGAGGAAACTGTTTTTT. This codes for CASSQGPGRKLFF.

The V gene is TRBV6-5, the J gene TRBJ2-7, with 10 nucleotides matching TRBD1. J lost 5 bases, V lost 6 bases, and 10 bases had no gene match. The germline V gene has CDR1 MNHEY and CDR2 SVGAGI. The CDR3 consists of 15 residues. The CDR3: CASRTYRDRGHEQYF. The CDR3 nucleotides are TGTGCCAGCAGAACCTACCGGGACAGGGGACACGAGCAGTACTTC.

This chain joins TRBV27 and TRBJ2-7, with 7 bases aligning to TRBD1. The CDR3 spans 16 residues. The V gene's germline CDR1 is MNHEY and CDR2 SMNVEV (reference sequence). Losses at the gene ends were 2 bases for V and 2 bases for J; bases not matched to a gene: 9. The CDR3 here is CASSLRQGTPPYEQYF. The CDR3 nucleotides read TGTGCCAGCAGTTTAAGACAGGGCACCCCTCCCTACGAGCAGTACTTC.

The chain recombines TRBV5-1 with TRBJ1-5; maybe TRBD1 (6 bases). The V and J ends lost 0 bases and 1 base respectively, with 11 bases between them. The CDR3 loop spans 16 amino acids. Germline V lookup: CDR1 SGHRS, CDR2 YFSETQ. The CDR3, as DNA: TGCGCCAGCAGCTTGGGGGGGCTGGGGAGCAATCAGCCCCAGCATTTT. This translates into CASSLGGLGSNQPQHF.

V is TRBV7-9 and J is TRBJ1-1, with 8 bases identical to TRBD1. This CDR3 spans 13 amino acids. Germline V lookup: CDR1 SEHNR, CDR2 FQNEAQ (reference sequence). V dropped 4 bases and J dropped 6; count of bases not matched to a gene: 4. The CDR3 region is CASSYGQGAEAFF. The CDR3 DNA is TGTGCCAGCAGCTACGGACAGGGAGCTGAAGCTTTCTTT.

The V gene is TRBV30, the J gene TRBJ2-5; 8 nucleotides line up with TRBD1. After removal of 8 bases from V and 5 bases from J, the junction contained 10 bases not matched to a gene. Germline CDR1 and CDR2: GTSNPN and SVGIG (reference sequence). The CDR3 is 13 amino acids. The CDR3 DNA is TGTGCCGTCCCCACCACAGGGGGGGAGACCCAGTACTTC. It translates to CAVPTTGGETQYF.

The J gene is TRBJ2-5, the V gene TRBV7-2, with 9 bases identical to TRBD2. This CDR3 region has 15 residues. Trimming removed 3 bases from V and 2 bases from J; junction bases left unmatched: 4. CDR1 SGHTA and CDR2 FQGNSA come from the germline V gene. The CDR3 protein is CASSFEAGGQETQYF. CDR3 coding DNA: TGTGCCAGCAGCTTTGAAGCGGGGGGACAAGAGACCCAGTACTTC.